What follows are 10 T cell receptor beta chains derived from one specimen sequenced in a study of OX40 agonist ivuxolimab in advanced cancers. Method: immunoSEQ multiplex PCR; TCRdb's copy keeps in-frame clones and lacks some. The sample contains 50,000 to 65,000 clones, 84% of which appear only once. The specimen comprised CD4+ or CD8+ T cells sorted from blood, sampled in a trial of the OX40 agonist ivuxolimab. Source of these receptors: an adult with an advanced solid tumor such as melanoma, head and neck, liver or kidney cancer.

This clone showed up just a few times. This chain links TRBV5-1 with TRBJ1-1; D is ambiguous. The CDR3 contains 15 residues. V was pared by 4 bases and J by 1 base, with 14 bases between. The germline CDR1 and CDR2 sequences are SGHRS and YFSETQ. The DNA for the CDR3 is TGCGCCAGCAGCCCCTCCCCGGCGGGGAACACTGAAGCTTTCTTT. The encoded protein is CASSPSPAGNTEAFF.

The gene calls are TRBV5-1 and TRBJ2-5, with 10 positions matching TRBD2. CDR3 size: 16 residues. J lost 2 bases, V lost 0 bases, and 4 bases had no gene match. Per germline, CDR1 SGHRS and CDR2 YFSETQ. The CDR3 DNA reads as TGCGCCAGCAGCTTGGGGTTAGCGGGGGGTCAAGAGACCCAGTACTTC. Residues: CASSLGLAGGQETQYF.

This clone has a single count. The gene calls are TRBV28 and TRBJ2-1; D is unclear. CDR3 size: 11 residues. Trimming removed 8 bases from V and 8 bases from J, with 10 bases in between. In germline, CDR1 is MDHEN, CDR2 SYDVKM. CDR3 bases: TGTGCCAGCGGTTATCTCGATGAGCAGTTCTTC. Amino acids: CASGYLDEQFF.

The chain is built from TRBV29-1 and TRBJ2-1; TRBD1 agrees at 8 bases. V shed 7 bases, J shed 1 base, and the junction held 3 bases outside the gene matches. CDR1 is SQVTM and CDR2 is ANQGSEA in the germline V gene. The CDR3 is 13 residues long. The CDR3 coding sequence is TGCAGCGCCCGGGACAGGTCCTACAATGAGCAGTTCTTC. Translation: CSARDRSYNEQFF.

The rearrangement links TRBV5-1 to TRBJ2-7; TRBD1 agrees at 9 bases. Germline V lookup: CDR1 SGHRS, CDR2 YFSETQ. The J segment lost 3 bases and the V segment lost 4 bases, leaving 29 bases of the junction unmatched. The CDR3 runs 22 residues. The CDR3 DNA sequence: TGCGCCAGCAGCCACCGGACAGGGGAGCCCGACCCCCGCCTGGGTCGAAACTACGAGCAGTACTTC. The encoded protein is CASSHRTGEPDPRLGRNYEQYF.

The gene calls are TRBV9 and TRBJ2-1, with TRBD2 as a possible D gene (6 bases). Germline CDR1 reads SGDLS; CDR2 reads YYNGEE. The CDR3 spans 16 residues. With 0 bases removed from V and 2 bases from J, the gap between germline ends came to 12 bases. CDR3 region: CASSVGASDTYNEQFF. The CDR3, as DNA: TGTGCCAGCAGCGTAGGGGCTAGCGATACCTACAATGAGCAGTTCTTC.

A note on this clone: An end of the junction differs from the germline gene, which may be a read error. The genes are TRBV10-1 and TRBJ2-1; D gene unclear. This CDR3 spans 11 amino acids. Germline CDR1 is WNHNN and CDR2 is SYGVQD (reference sequence). CDR3 loop: CASREYNEQFF. The CDR3 DNA follows: TGCGCCAGCAGGGAGTACAATGAGCAGTTCTTC.

Only a few counts were recorded for this clone. The chain joins TRBV7-2 to TRBJ1-3; no definite D call. Germline CDR1 is SGHTA and CDR2 is FQGNSA. This CDR3 contains 16 residues. V was pared by 4 bases and J by 4 bases, with 17 bases between. CDR3 DNA: TGTGCCAGCAGCTCTTCTAACACCGGAGGCGGAAACACCATATATTTT. Its protein product is CASSSSNTGGGNTIYF.

The rearrangement joins TRBV7-2 to TRBJ2-3; 8 nucleotides align to TRBD2. This CDR3 has 16 amino acids. CDR1 and CDR2 from the germline V gene are SGHTA and FQGNSA. Trimming took 2 bases from V and 0 from J; bases not matched to a gene: 4. The CDR3 loop reads CASSLSSGHSTDTQYF. CDR3 in DNA: TGTGCCAGCAGCTTATCTAGCGGGCATAGCACAGATACGCAGTATTTT.

This clone was seen once. The chain uses TRBV6-4 and TRBJ2-3; 8 bases align to TRBD1. This CDR3 spans 15 amino acids. V shed 5 bases and J 3 bases; nucleotides not matched to a gene: 7. Germline CDR1 reads MRHNA; CDR2 reads SNTAGT. CDR3 region: CASSLTGAWTDTQYF. CDR3 in DNA: TGTGCCAGCAGTTTGACAGGGGCCTGGACAGATACGCAGTATTTT.